What follows describes a single TCR beta chain. TCRdb reanalyzed the 5' RACE reads and collapses them to one entry per CDR3 protein, without DNA. The sample data list more than 300,000 distinct CDR3 sequences. The CDR3 is made up of 19 amino acids. These data originate in a study of monozygotic twins with inflammatory bowel disease. This chain links TRBV12-3 or TRBV12-4 with TRBJ1-5; the D call from TCRdb, TRBD1, cannot be confirmed without DNA. This receptor was obtained from a human donor with ulcerative colitis or Crohn's disease, or a healthy co-twin of an affected twin (not recorded which). Source material: blood. CDR3 residues: CASSLTPSPGGAKWQPQHF.